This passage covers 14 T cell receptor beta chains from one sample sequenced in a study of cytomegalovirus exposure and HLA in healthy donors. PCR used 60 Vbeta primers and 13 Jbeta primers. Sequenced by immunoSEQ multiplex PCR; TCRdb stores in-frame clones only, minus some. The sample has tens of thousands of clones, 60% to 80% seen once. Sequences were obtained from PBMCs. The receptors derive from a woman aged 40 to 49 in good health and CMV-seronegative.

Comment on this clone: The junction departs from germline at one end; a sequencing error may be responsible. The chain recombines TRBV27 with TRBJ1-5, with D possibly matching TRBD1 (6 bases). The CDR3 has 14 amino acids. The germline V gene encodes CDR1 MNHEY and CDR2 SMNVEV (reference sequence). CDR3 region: CASSSGESNQPQNF. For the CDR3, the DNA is TGTGCCAGCAGTTCAGGGGAGAGCAATCAGCCCCAGAATTTT.

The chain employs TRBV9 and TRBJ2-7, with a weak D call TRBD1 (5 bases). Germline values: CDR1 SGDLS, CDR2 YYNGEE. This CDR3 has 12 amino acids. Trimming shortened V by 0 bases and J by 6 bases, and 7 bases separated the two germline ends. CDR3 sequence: CASSVAGFEQYF. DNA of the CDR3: TGTGCCAGCAGCGTAGCAGGGTTCGAGCAGTACTTC.

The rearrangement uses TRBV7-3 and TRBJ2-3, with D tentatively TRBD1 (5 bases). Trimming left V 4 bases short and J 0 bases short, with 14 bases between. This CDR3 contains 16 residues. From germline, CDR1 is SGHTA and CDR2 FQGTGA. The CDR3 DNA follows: TGTGCCAGCAGCTCGACAGCCCCCGGGAGCACAGATACGCAGTATTTT. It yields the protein CASSSTAPGSTDTQYF.

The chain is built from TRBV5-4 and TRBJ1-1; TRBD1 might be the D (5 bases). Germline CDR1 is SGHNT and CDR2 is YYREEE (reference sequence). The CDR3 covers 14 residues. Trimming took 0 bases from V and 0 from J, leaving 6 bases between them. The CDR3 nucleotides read TGTGCCAGCAGCTTGGAGGGGATGAACACTGAAGCTTTCTTT. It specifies CASSLEGMNTEAFF.

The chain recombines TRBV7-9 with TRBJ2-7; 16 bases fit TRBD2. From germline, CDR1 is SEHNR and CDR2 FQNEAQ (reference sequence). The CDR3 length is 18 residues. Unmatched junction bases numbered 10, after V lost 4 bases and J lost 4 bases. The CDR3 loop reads CASSSGLAGGLLPYEQYF. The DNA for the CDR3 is TGTGCCAGCAGCTCGGGACTAGCGGGGGGGCTGCTCCCATACGAGCAGTACTTC.

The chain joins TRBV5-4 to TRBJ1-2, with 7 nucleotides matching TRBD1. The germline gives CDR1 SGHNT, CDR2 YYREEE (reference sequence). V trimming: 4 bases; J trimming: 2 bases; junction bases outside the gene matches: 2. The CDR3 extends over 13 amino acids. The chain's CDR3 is CASSLDRNYGYTF. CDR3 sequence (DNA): TGTGCCAGCAGCCTGGACAGGAACTATGGCTACACCTTC. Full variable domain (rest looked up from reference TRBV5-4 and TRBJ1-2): ETGVTQSPTHLIKTRGQQVTLRCSSQSGHNTVSWYQQALGQGPQFIFQYYREEENGRGNFPPRFSGLQFPNYSSELNVNALELDDSALYLCASSLDRNYGYTFGSGTRLTVV.

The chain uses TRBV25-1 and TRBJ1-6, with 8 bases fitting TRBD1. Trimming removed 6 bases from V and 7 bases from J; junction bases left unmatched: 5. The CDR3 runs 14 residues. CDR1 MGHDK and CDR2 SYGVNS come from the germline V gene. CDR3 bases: TGTGCCAGCAGCCCAGGGGGCTGGAATTCACCCCTCCACTTT. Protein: CASSPGGWNSPLHF.

In DNA form, the CDR3 reads TGCGCCAGCAGCGGAGGACAGGAGAACACTGAAGCTTTCTTT. This sequence encodes CASSGGQENTEAFF. The J gene is TRBJ1-1, the V gene TRBV5-1; 7 positions agree with TRBD1. Germline V lookup: CDR1 SGHRS, CDR2 YFSETQ. This CDR3 is 14 amino acids long. With V trimmed by 4 bases and J by 1 base, 4 bases remained unmatched.

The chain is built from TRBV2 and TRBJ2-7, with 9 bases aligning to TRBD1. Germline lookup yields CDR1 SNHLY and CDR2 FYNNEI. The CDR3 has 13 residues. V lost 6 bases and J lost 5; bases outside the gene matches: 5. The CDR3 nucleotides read TGTGCCAGCAGGGACAGGGGCAAGAACGAGCAGTACTTC. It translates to CASRDRGKNEQYF.

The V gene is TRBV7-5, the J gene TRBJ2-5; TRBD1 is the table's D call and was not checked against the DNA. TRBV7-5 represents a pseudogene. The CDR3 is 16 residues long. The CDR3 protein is CARSLASDRDQETQYF. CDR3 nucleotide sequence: TGTGCCAGAAGCTTAGCTTCGGACAGGGACCAAGAGACCCAGTACTTC.

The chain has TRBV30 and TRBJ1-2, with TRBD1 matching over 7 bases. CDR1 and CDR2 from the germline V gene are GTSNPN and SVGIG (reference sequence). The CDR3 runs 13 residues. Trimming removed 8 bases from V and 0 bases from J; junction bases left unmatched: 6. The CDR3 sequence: CAAIQGANYGYTF. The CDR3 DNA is TGTGCCGCCATTCAGGGGGCTAACTATGGCTACACCTTC.

The chain's CDR3 is CASSARENTIYF. The CDR3 coding sequence is TGTGCCAGCAGCGCCAGGGAAAACACCATATATTTT. This chain joins TRBV9 and TRBJ1-3, with D perhaps matching TRBD1 (5 bases). This CDR3 comprises 12 residues. V was clipped by 3 bases and J by 6 bases, with 7 bases between them. From germline, CDR1 is SGDLS and CDR2 YYNGEE.

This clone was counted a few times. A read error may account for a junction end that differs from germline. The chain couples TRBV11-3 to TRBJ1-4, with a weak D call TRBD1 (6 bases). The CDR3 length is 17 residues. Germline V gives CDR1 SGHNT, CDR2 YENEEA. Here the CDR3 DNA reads TGTGCCAGCAGCGTAGATAAAGCCAGGGGAACTAATGAAAAACTGTTTTTT. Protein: CASSVDKARGTNEKLFF. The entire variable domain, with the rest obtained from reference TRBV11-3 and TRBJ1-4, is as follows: EAGVVQSPRYKIIEKKQPVAFWCNPISGHNTLYWYLQNLGQGPELLIRYENEEAVDDSQLPKDRFSAERLKGVDSTLKIQPAELGDSAVYLCASSVDKARGTNEKLFFGSGTQLSVL.

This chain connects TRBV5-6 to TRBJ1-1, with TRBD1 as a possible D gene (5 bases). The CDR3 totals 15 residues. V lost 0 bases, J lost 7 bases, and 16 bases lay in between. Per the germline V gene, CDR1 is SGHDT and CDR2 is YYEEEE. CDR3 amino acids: CASSLDAGLVGEAFF. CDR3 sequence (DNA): TGTGCCAGCAGCTTGGATGCAGGGTTAGTCGGTGAAGCTTTCTTT.